These T cell receptor beta chains were read from a single sample in a study of T-cell memory formation after mild COVID-19. Using its own MiXCR run on the 5' RACE reads, TCRdb lists one record per CDR3 protein. The sample shows around 200,000 distinct CDR3 sequences, 20% to 25% of them seen only once. What was sequenced was PBMCs or a T cell subset sorted from them (not recorded which). The receptors were gathered from an adult woman who had mild COVID-19 (a few samples of this study predate the infection). Cell type and time point are not known. The CDR3 runs from the conserved cysteine through the conserved F or W. The D gene is left open where the match is weak. Size values are once, few and many counts, or a class for expanded clones, and some rows have none.

>TRBJ2-7|many|.|TRBV7-2
CASSSTGPSYEQYF
TGTGCCAGCAGCTCTACCGGGCCAAGCTACGAGCAGTACTTC
>TRBJ1-2|.|TRBD1|TRBV27
CASSWDSLSLYGYTF
TGTGCCAGCAGTTGGGACAGTCTATCGCTCTATGGCTACACCTTC
>TRBJ2-7|.|.|TRBV12-3/TRBV12-4
CASRSTGASEQYF
TGTGCCAGCAGGTCTACCGGGGCCAGCGAGCAGTACTTC
>TRBJ1-1|few|.|TRBV3-1
CASSQDKSGAIFMNTEAFF
TGTGCCAGCAGCCAAGACAAGTCCGGGGCGATATTTATGAACACTGAAGCTTTCTTT
>TRBJ2-2|.|TRBD1|TRBV2
CASSGDRATVLTGELFF
TGTGCCAGCAGTGGGGACAGGGCTACCGTATTGACCGGGGAGCTGTTTTTT
>TRBJ2-1|.|TRBD2|TRBV7-9
CASSLRLAGINEQFF
TGTGCCAGCAGCTTAAGGCTAGCGGGGATTAACGAGCAGTTCTTC
>TRBJ1-5|.|.|TRBV12-3/TRBV12-4
CASSLAVWGVGQPQHF
TGTGCCAGCAGTTTAGCGGTTTGGGGGGTTGGGCAGCCCCAGCATTTT
>TRBJ2-2|few|.|TRBV7-9
CASSLDKDYLGELFF
TGTGCCAGCAGCTTAGACAAGGACTATTTGGGGGAGCTGTTTTTT
>TRBJ2-1|.|.|TRBV9
CASSPTPERGNEQFF
TGTGCCAGCAGCCCGACGCCAGAGCGAGGAAATGAGCAGTTCTTC
>TRBJ2-7|few|.|TRBV20-1
CSARAPSGLSYEQYF
TGCAGTGCTAGGGCCCCCAGCGGGCTAAGCTACGAGCAGTACTTC
>TRBJ2-5|.|TRBD2|TRBV12-3/TRBV12-4
CASSRLAGFETQYF
TGTGCCAGCAGCCGACTAGCGGGGTTTGAGACCCAGTACTTC
>TRBJ1-5|.|.|TRBV27
CASSWFGNQPQHF
TGTGCCAGCAGTTGGTTTGGCAATCAGCCCCAGCATTTT
>TRBJ2-7|.|.|TRBV29-1
CSVEAFLAEGQYEQYF
TGCAGCGTTGAAGCCTTCCTTGCTGAGGGGCAGTACGAGCAGTACTTC
>TRBJ1-2|.|TRBD1|TRBV7-9
CASSSSPGQGALPDYGYTF
TGTGCCAGCAGCTCAAGTCCGGGACAGGGGGCGTTACCGGACTATGGCTACACCTTC
>TRBJ1-1|.|.|TRBV11-2
CASSDQREWPEAFF
TGTGCCAGCAGCGACCAAAGGGAGTGGCCTGAAGCTTTCTTT
>TRBJ1-2|.|.|TRBV6-5
CASFGSRRFRTF
TGTGCCAGCTTTGGGAGTCGCCGGTTTCGCACCTTC
>TRBJ1-1|.|.|TRBV6-5
CASKFGSVSPEAFF
TGTGCCAGCAAGTTCGGGTCAGTATCCCCCGAAGCTTTCTTT
>TRBJ2-5|few|.|TRBV7-9
CATLTPGFTQETQYF
TGTGCCACCCTCACTCCTGGCTTTACCCAAGAGACCCAGTACTTC
>TRBJ2-3|few|.|TRBV12-3/TRBV12-4
CASSSSALNPDTQYF
TGTGCCAGCAGTTCGTCGGCCTTGAATCCAGATACGCAGTATTTT
>TRBJ2-6|few|.|TRBV24-1
CATSGPGNANVLTF
TGTGCCACCAGCGGGCCCGGAAACGCCAACGTCCTGACTTTC
>TRBJ2-7|.|.|TRBV7-2
CASSLVVVTRRGEQYF
TGTGCCAGCAGCTTAGTAGTAGTGACTCGAAGGGGCGAGCAGTACTTC
>TRBJ2-1|.|.|TRBV6-2/TRBV6-3
CASSPQGNDEQFF
TGTGCCAGCAGCCCACAGGGTAACGATGAGCAGTTCTTC
>TRBJ2-3|few|.|TRBV20-1
CSARDPGPSWDTQYF
TGCAGTGCTAGAGACCCGGGACCTTCGTGGGATACGCAGTATTTT
>TRBJ2-1|.|TRBD1|TRBV7-2
CASSPTAGQGNEQFF
TGTGCCAGCAGCCCCACGGCCGGACAGGGCAATGAGCAGTTCTTC
>TRBJ2-1|few|.|TRBV7-6
CASTLGGAVNEQFF
TGTGCCAGCACCCTGGGGGGGGCGGTCAATGAGCAGTTCTTC
>TRBJ2-5|few|.|TRBV20-1
CSADVASAQETQYF
TGCAGTGCTGACGTGGCTAGTGCCCAAGAGACCCAGTACTTC
>TRBJ2-3|few|TRBD2|TRBV7-9
CASSSGLADTDTQYF
TGTGCCAGCAGCTCAGGACTAGCGGACACAGATACGCAGTATTTT
>TRBJ2-7|.|.|TRBV4-1
CASSQVPDPYEQYF
TGCGCCAGCAGCCAAGTGCCCGACCCCTACGAGCAGTACTTC
>TRBJ2-4|once|.|TRBV10-2
CASSEWGETLAKNIQYF
TGCGCCAGCAGTGAGTGGGGGGAGACGTTAGCCAAAAACATTCAGTACTTC
>TRBJ2-1|.|TRBD2|TRBV30
CAWSVASGRYEQFF
TGTGCCTGGAGTGTGGCTAGCGGGAGGTATGAGCAGTTCTTC
>TRBJ1-2|few|TRBD1|TRBV30
CAWSVTEGAHDGYTF
TGTGCCTGGAGCGTGACAGAGGGGGCGCACGATGGCTACACCTTC
>TRBJ2-1|few|.|TRBV7-3
CASSLSNGNEQFF
TGTGCCAGCAGCTTATCTAACGGCAATGAGCAGTTCTTC
>TRBJ1-6|few|.|TRBV10-3
CAISDLIGGSEPLHF
TGTGCCATCAGTGATTTGATTGGGGGCTCAGAACCCCTCCACTTT
>TRBJ2-7|.|.|TRBV5-5
CASSLPGASYEQYF
TGTGCCAGCAGCCTTCCAGGGGCCTCCTACGAGCAGTACTTC
>TRBJ2-1|.|TRBD2|TRBV4-1
CASSQDPRTSGLNEQFF
TGCGCCAGCAGCCAAGATCCCCGGACTAGCGGCTTAAATGAGCAGTTCTTC